The clone carrying this TCR beta chain has at least ten counts. The germline CDR1 and CDR2 sequences are SGHDT and YYEEEE. The ends were cut back, 3 bases at V and 14 bases at J, with 27 bases in the middle. This CDR3 contains 16 residues. This sample is drawn from a study of molecular identifiers for immune sequencing clone quantification. In TCRdb, the PCR reads were re-called with MiXCR into one record per CDR3 protein. The table has hundreds of thousands of distinct CDR3 sequences, about 22% seen once. The sequence came from a human donor in good health. Some libraries in this study had Jurkat cell RNA spiked in. The chain combines TRBV5-6 with TRBJ2-4, with D tentatively TRBD1 (5 bases). Source material: naive CD8+ T cells from blood, with Jurkat cell RNA spiked in. Subset given: FACS-sorted CD8+CD4-CCR7+CD45RA+ naive T cells. CDR3 sequence (DNA): TGTGCCAGCAGCTCACCAGGGTCGGACATGGCTTTTGGAGAGTACTTC. The encoded protein is CASSSPGSDMAFGEYF.